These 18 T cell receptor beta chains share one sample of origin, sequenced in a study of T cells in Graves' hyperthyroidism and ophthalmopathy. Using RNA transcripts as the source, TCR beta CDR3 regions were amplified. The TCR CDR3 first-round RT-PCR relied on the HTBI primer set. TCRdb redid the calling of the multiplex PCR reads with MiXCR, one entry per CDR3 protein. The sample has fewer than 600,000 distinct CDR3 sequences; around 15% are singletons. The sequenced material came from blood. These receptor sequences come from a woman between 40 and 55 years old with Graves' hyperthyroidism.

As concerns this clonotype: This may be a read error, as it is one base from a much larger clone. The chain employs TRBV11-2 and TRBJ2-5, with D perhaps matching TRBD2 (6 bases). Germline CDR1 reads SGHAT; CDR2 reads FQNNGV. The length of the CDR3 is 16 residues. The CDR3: CASSRPLAKYQEIQYF. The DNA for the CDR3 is TGTGCCAGCAGCCGGCCCCTAGCGAAGTACCAAGAGATCCAGTACTTC.

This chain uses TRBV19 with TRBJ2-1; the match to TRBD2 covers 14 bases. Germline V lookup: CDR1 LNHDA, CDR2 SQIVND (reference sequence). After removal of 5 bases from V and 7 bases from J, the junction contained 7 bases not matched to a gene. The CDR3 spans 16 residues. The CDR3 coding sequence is TGTGCCAGTAGTCCCACCCGGACTAGCGGGAGGAATGAGCAGTTCTTC. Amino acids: CASSPTRTSGRNEQFF.

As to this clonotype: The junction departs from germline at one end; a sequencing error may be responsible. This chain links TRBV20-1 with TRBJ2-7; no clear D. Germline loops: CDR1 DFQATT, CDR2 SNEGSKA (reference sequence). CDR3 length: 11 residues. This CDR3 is CSATLYYGQYF. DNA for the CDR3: TGCAGTGCCACTCTATACTACGGGCAGTACTTC.

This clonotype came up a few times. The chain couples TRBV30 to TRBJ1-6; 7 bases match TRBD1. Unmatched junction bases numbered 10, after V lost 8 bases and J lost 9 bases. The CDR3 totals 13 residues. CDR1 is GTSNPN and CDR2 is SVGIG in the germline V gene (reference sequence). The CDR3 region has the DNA TGTGCCGGGGGTGTAGGGGGCCGTTCACCCCTCCACTTT. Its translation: CAGGVGGRSPLHF.

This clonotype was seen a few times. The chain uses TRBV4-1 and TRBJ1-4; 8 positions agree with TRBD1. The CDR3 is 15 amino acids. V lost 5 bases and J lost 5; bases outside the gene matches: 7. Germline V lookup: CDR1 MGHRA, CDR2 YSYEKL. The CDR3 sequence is CASSKVGQENEKLFF. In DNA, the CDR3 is TGCGCCAGCAGCAAGGTGGGACAGGAAAATGAAAAACTGTTTTTT.

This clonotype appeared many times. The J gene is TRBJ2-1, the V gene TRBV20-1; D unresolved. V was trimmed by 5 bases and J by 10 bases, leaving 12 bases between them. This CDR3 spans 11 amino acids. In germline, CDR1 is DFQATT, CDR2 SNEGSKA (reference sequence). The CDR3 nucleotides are TGCAGTGCTGCAACCCCGAGAGAGCAGTTCTTC. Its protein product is CSAATPREQFF.

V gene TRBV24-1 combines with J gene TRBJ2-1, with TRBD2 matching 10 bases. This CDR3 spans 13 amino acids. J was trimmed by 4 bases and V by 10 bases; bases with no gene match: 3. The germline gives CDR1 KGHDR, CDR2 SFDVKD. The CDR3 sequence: CATTSGAYNEQFF. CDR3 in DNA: TGTGCCACAACTAGCGGGGCGTACAATGAGCAGTTCTTC.

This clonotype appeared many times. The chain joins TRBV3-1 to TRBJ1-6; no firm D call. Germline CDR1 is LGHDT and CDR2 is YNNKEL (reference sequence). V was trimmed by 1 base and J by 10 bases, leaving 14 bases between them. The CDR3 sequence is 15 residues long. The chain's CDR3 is CASSQGPVGRSPLHF. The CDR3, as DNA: TGTGCCAGCAGCCAAGGGCCCGTTGGGAGGTCACCCCTCCACTTT. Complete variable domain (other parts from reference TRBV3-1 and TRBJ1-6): DTAVSQTPKYLVTQMGNDKSIKCEQNLGHDTMYWYKQDSKKFLKIMFSYNNKELIINETVPNRFSPKSPDKAHLNLHINSLELGDSAVYFCASSQGPVGRSPLHFGNGTRLTVT.

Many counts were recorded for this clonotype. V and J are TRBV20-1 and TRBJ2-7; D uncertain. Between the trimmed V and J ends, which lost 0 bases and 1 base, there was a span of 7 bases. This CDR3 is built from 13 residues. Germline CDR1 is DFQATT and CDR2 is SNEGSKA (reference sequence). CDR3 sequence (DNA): TGCAGTGCTAGAGATCTTGAATCCTACGAGCAGTACTTC. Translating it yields CSARDLESYEQYF.

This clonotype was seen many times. The CDR3 DNA is TGTGCCAGCAGTCAGGGCCCCAATGGGGGAGAGCAGTTCTTC. Its translation: CASSQGPNGGEQFF. The J gene is TRBJ2-1, the V gene TRBV6-1, with D perhaps matching TRBD1 or TRBD2 (5 bases each). The CDR3 spans 14 residues. Between the trimmed V and J ends, which lost 5 bases and 10 bases, there was a span of 18 bases. Per the germline V gene, CDR1 is MNHNS and CDR2 is SASEGT.

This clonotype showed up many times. The CDR3 loop reads CASSSQGIAADGYTF. The CDR3 region has the DNA TGCGCCAGCAGCTCTCAGGGAATAGCGGCAGATGGCTACACCTTC. The V call is TRBV5-1, the J call TRBJ1-2; tentative D call: TRBD1 (5 bases). Germline CDR1 and CDR2: SGHRS and YFSETQ. The length of the CDR3 is 15 residues. V gave up 3 bases and J gave up 6 bases, with 18 bases separating them.

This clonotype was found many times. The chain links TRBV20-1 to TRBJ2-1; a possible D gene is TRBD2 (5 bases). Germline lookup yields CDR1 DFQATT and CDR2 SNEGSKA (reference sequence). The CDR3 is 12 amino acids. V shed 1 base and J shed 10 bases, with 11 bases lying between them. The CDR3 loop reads CSARVRGKEQFF. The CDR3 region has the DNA TGCAGTGCTAGAGTACGGGGAAAGGAGCAGTTCTTC.

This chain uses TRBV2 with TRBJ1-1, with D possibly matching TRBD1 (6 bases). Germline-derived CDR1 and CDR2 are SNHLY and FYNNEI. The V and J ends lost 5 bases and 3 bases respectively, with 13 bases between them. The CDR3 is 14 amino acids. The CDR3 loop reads CASSFGQIYTEAFF. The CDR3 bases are TGTGCCAGCAGTTTCGGACAGATCTACACTGAAGCTTTCTTT.

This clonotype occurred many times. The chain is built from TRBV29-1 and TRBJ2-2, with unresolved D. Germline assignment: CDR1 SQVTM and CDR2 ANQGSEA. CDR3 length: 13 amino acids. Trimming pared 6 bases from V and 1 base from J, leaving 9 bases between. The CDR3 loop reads CSVLRENTGELFF. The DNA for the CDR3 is TGCAGCGTCCTCCGAGAGAACACCGGGGAGCTGTTTTTT.

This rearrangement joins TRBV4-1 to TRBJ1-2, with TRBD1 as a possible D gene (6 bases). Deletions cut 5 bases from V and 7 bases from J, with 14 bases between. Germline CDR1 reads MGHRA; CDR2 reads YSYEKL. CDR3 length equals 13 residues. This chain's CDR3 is CASSSTGIPGYTF. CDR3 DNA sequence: TGCGCCAGCAGCTCTACAGGGATTCCTGGCTACACCTTC.

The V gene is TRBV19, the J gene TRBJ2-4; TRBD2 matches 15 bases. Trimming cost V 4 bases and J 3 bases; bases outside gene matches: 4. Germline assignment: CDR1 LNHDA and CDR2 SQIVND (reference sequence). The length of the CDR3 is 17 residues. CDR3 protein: CASSKGLAGGSKNIQYF. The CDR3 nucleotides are TGTGCCAGTAGTAAAGGACTAGCGGGAGGGAGCAAAAACATTCAGTACTTC.

The CDR3 coding sequence is TGTGCCAGCAGTTATCCGGGACAGGGGGATAGCGGGAGGACTCTCCGTACCTACAATGAGCAGTTCTTC. It specifies CASSYPGQGDSGRTLRTYNEQFF. V usage is TRBV6-2 or TRBV6-3 and J usage is TRBJ2-1, with D maybe TRBD1 (11 bases). Trimming removed 3 bases at V and 2 bases at J, with 35 bases between. This CDR3 has 23 amino acids. Looked up from germline, CDR1 is MNHEY and CDR2 is SVGEGT.

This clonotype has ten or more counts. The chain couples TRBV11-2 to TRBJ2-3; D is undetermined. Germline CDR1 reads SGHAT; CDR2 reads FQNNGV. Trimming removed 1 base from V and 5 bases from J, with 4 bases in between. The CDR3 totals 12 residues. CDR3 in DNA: TGTGCCAGCAGCTTAGCCGAAGATACGCAGTATTTT. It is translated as CASSLAEDTQYF.